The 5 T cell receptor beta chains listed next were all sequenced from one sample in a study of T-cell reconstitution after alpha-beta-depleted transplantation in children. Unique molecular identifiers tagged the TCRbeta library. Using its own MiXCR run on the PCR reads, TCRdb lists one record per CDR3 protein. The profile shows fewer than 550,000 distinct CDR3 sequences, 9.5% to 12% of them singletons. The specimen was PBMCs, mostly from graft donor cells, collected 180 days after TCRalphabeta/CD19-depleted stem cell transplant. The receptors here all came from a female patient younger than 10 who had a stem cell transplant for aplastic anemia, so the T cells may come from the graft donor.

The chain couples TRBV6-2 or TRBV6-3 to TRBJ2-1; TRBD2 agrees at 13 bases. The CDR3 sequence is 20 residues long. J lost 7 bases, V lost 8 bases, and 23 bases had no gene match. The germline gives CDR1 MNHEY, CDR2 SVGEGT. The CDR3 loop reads CASPSERQPQLAGGPNEQFF. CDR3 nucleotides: TGTGCCAGCCCATCTGAACGACAGCCCCAACTAGCGGGAGGGCCTAATGAGCAGTTCTTC.

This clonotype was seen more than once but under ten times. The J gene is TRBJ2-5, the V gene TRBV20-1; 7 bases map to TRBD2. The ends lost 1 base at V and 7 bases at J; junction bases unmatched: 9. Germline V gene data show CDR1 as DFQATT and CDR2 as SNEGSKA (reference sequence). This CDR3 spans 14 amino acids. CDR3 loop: CSARAGLGTVTQYF. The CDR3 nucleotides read TGCAGTGCTAGAGCAGGACTAGGAACTGTGACCCAGTACTTC.

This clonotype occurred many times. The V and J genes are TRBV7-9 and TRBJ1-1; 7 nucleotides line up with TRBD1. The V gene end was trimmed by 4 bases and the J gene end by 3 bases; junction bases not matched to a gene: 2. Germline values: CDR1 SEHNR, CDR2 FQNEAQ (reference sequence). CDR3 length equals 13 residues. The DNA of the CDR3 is TGTGCCAGCAGCTCCCAGGGGGACACTGAAGCTTTCTTT. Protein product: CASSSQGDTEAFF.

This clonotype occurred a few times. CDR3 in DNA: TGTGCCAGCAGCACGGGACTAGATCACTACGAGCAGTACTTC. This codes for CASSTGLDHYEQYF. The chain employs TRBV7-8 and TRBJ2-7, with TRBD2 matching 8 bases. V was pared by 5 bases and J by 3 bases, with 6 bases of the junction left unmatched. Germline values: CDR1 SGHVS, CDR2 FQNEAQ. The CDR3 totals 14 residues. The full variable domain, rest sourced from reference TRBV7-8 and TRBJ2-7, is GAGVSQSPRYKVAKRGQDVALRCDPISGHVSLFWYQQALGQGPEFLTYFQNEAQLDKSGLPSDRFFAERPEGSVSTLKIQRTQQEDSAVYLCASSTGLDHYEQYFGPGTRLTVT.

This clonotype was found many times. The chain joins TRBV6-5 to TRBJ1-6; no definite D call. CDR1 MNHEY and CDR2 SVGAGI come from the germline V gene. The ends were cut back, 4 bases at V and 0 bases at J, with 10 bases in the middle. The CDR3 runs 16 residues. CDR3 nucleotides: TGTGCCAGCAGTTTAACGGGGAGCTCCTATAATTCACCCCTCCACTTT. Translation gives CASSLTGSSYNSPLHF.